Below are 6 T cell receptor beta chains sequenced from a single sample in a study of cytomegalovirus exposure and HLA in healthy donors. The PCR had 60 Vbeta and 13 Jbeta primers. Clones were read by immunoSEQ multiplex PCR, and TCRdb kept only the in-frame ones, dropping some. Among roughly 130,000 clones listed, under 70% were seen once. Material for sequencing was PBMCs. These receptors all come from a woman aged 60 to 75 in good health and CMV-seronegative.

The rearrangement joins TRBV6-4 to TRBJ1-2; 8 bases are shared with TRBD1. This CDR3 region has 12 residues. Germline trimming cut 4 bases from V and 7 bases from J; bases unmatched to any gene: 2. Germline CDR1 MRHNA, CDR2 SNTAGT. CDR3 nucleotide sequence: TGTGCCAGCAGTGCAGGGGGCCCTGGCTACACCTTC. Encoded protein: CASSAGGPGYTF.

The chain links TRBV29-1 to TRBJ2-4, with D perhaps matching TRBD1 (6 bases). The germline gives CDR1 SQVTM, CDR2 ANQGSEA. The CDR3 has 15 amino acids. Between the trimmed V and J ends, which lost 0 bases and 5 bases, there was a span of 14 bases. CDR3 nucleotide sequence: TGCAGCGTTGAAGATCCAGGGGCGGTCGAAAACATTCAGTACTTC. This translates into CSVEDPGAVENIQYF.

A single count supports this clone. J is TRBJ2-7 and V is TRBV7-2; perhaps TRBD2 as D (6 bases). There are 13 residues in the CDR3. Trimming removed 3 bases from V and 5 bases from J, with 11 bases in between. Germline V gene sequence: CDR1 SGHTA, CDR2 FQGNSA. CDR3 in amino acids: CASSFGTGDEQYF. The CDR3 DNA sequence: TGTGCCAGCAGCTTCGGGACTGGAGACGAGCAGTACTTC.

This rearrangement joins TRBV19 to TRBJ2-3, with TRBD1 matching over 8 bases. The CDR3 runs 15 residues. The trim removed 3 bases at V and 1 base at J, leaving 3 bases unmatched. CDR1 and CDR2 from the germline V gene are LNHDA and SQIVND (reference sequence). The CDR3 protein is CASSIRDRRTDTQYF. CDR3 bases: TGTGCCAGTAGTATCCGGGACAGGCGCACAGATACGCAGTATTTT.

J is TRBJ1-5 and V is TRBV19; 7 bases match TRBD1. This CDR3 comprises 13 residues. Per germline, CDR1 LNHDA and CDR2 SQIVND (reference sequence). The J segment lost 2 bases and the V segment lost 8 bases, leaving 3 bases of the junction unmatched. CDR3 coding DNA: TGTGCCAGTGGGACAGACCGCAATCAGCCCCAGCATTTT. Protein: CASGTDRNQPQHF.

The chain recombines TRBV10-1 with TRBJ2-2; 7 bases agree with TRBD2. J gave up 4 bases and V 10 bases, and 6 bases lay outside the gene matches. Germline V gives CDR1 WNHNN, CDR2 SYGVQD (reference sequence). The CDR3 has 13 residues. CDR3 nucleotide sequence: TGCGCCACCCCCTCGGGGGGCACCGGGGAGCTGTTTTTT. As protein: CATPSGGTGELFF.